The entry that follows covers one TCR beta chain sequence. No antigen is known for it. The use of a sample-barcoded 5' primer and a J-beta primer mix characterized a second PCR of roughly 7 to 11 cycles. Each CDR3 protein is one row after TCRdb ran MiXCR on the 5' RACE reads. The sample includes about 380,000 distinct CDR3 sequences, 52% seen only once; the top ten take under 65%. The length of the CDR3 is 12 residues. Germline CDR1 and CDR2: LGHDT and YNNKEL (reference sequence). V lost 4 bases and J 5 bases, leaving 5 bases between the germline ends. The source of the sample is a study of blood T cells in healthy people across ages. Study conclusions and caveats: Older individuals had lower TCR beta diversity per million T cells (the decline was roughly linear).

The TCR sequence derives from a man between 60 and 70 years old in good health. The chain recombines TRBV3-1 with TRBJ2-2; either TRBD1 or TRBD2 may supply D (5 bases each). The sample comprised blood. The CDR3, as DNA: TGTGCCAGCAGCCGGGGGACCGGGGAGCTGTTTTTT. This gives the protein CASSRGTGELFF.